The 3 T cell receptor beta chains below come from one sample, sequenced in a study of blood T cell repertoires in COVID-19. The assay was immunoSEQ multiplex PCR, and TCRdb's table has in-frame clones only and misses some. The sample lists almost 350,000 clones; roughly nine tenths were seen once. The sequencing input was peripheral blood. The origin of the receptors is a woman aged 60-75 years with COVID-19, enrolled during active disease.

The chain has TRBV12-3 or TRBV12-4 and TRBJ2-2, with TRBD1 as a possible D gene (6 bases). With 8 bases removed from V and 0 bases from J, the gap between germline ends came to 7 bases. CDR3 length: 13 residues. The CDR3 DNA reads TGTGCCAGCGGGACACCGAACACCGGGGAGCTGTTTTTT. As protein: CASGTPNTGELFF.

V is TRBV5-1 and J is TRBJ2-7; tentatively, D is TRBD1 (6 bases). Germline CDR1 reads SGHRS; CDR2 reads YFSETQ. The V and J ends lost 5 bases and 6 bases respectively, with 21 bases between them. This CDR3 spans 15 amino acids. The CDR3 sequence: CASSKNQGIQAEQYF. CDR3 coding DNA: TGCGCCAGCAGTAAAAACCAGGGGATTCAGGCCGAGCAGTACTTC. Drawing the rest from reference TRBV5-1 and TRBJ2-7, the complete variable domain is KAGVTQTPRYLIKTRGQQVTLSCSPISGHRSVSWYQQTPGQGLQFLFEYFSETQRNKGNFPGRFSGRQFSNSRSEMNVSTLELGDSALYLCASSKNQGIQAEQYFGPGTRLTVT.

This clone has a single count. The chain joins TRBV9 to TRBJ1-1; 7 bases fit TRBD1. V trimming: 3 bases; J trimming: 5 bases; junction bases outside the gene matches: 7. The germline V gene encodes CDR1 SGDLS and CDR2 YYNGEE. This CDR3 is 14 amino acids long. The CDR3 sequence is CASSAISGGTEAFF. CDR3 DNA: TGTGCCAGCAGCGCAATTTCAGGGGGGACTGAAGCTTTCTTT.